A single sample gave rise to the 19 T cell receptor beta chains below, sequenced in a study of blood T cell repertoires in COVID-19. The table came from immunoSEQ multiplex PCR; TCRdb's copy has only in-frame clones and leaves some out. The sample includes some 110,000 clones, roughly 80% of them seen just once. Source material: peripheral blood. The receptor source for this set is a woman aged 80 or older with acute or convalescent COVID-19.

Turning to this clone: This sample also contains other DNA sequences that code for the same CDR3. The J gene is TRBJ2-5, the V gene TRBV3-1 (or the pseudogene TRBV3-2), with D perhaps matching TRBD2 (5 bases). CDR3 size: 14 residues. Trimming removed 1 base at V and 5 bases at J, with 11 bases between. Germline values: CDR1 LGHDT, CDR2 YNNKEL (reference sequence). The CDR3 sequence is CASSQGTGVETQYF. The CDR3 DNA sequence: TGTGCCAGCAGCCAAGGTACCGGGGTGGAGACCCAGTACTTC.

J is TRBJ2-2 and V is TRBV13; TRBD2 matches at 7 bases. Germline CDR1 and CDR2: PRHDT and FYEKMQ (reference sequence). V lost 6 bases to trimming and J lost 2 bases; unmatched junction nucleotides: 6. The CDR3 has 15 amino acids. CDR3 sequence reads: CASRASGRNTGELFF. The CDR3 DNA follows: TGTGCCAGCAGGGCTAGCGGTAGAAACACCGGGGAGCTGTTTTTT.

J is TRBJ1-2 and V is TRBV29-1; TRBD1 matches 8 bases. The CDR3 length is 14 residues. Looked up from germline, CDR1 is SQVTM and CDR2 is ANQGSEA. V gave up 3 bases and J gave up 2 bases; unmatched junction bases: 5. CDR3 in DNA: TGCAGCGTTGAGCCGCACAGGGGGAACTATGGCTACACCTTC. Its translation: CSVEPHRGNYGYTF.

This clone showed up just a few times. The V call is TRBV7-8, the J call TRBJ2-5; 7 bases line up with TRBD2. Germline V lookup: CDR1 SGHVS, CDR2 FQNEAQ. CDR3 size: 14 residues. V lost 4 bases to trimming and J lost 4 bases; unmatched junction nucleotides: 6. In nucleotides, the CDR3 is TGTGCCAGCAGCTCCTCGGGGGGTGGAGAGACCCAGTACTTC. It yields the protein CASSSSGGGETQYF.

The V gene is TRBV10-2, the J gene TRBJ1-1; 10 bases align to TRBD1. With V trimmed by 5 bases and J by 4 bases, 7 bases remained unmatched. CDR3 length equals 15 residues. The germline V gene encodes CDR1 WSHSY and CDR2 SAAADI. In DNA form, the CDR3 reads TGCGCCAGCAGTCAATGGACAGGGGGGAGCACTGAAGCTTTCTTT. Translated, it gives CASSQWTGGSTEAFF.

This clone occurred once. The rearrangement joins TRBV5-1 to TRBJ1-2, with 8 bases matching TRBD1. The CDR3 sequence is 13 residues long. V lost 4 bases and J lost 5; bases outside the gene matches: 4. The germline V gene has CDR1 SGHRS and CDR2 YFSETQ. CDR3 amino acids: CASSPQGAYGYTF. The CDR3 nucleotides are TGCGCCAGCAGCCCTCAGGGGGCATATGGCTACACCTTC.

In this sample, this clone turned up a few times. The chain carries TRBV9 and TRBJ2-7; 9 bases match TRBD2. V was clipped by 4 bases and J by 2 bases; unmatched bases: 7. The CDR3 loop spans 15 amino acids. CDR1 is SGDLS and CDR2 is YYNGEE in the germline V gene. The CDR3: CASSPRLAVTYEQYF. As DNA, the CDR3 is TGTGCCAGCAGCCCGAGACTAGCGGTTACCTACGAGCAGTACTTC.

This sequence joins TRBV7-8 and TRBJ2-7; 9 bases line up with TRBD2. The CDR3 extends over 14 amino acids. Trimming removed 3 bases from V and 7 bases from J; junction bases left unmatched: 7. Germline CDR1 reads SGHVS; CDR2 reads FQNEAQ. CDR3 protein: CASSLAGGPREQYV. The CDR3 bases are TGTGCCAGCAGCTTGGCGGGAGGGCCTCGAGAGCAGTACGTC.

The V call is TRBV5-4, the J call TRBJ2-2, with D maybe TRBD1 (6 bases). Germline V gene lookup returns CDR1 SGHNT and CDR2 YYREEE (reference sequence). This CDR3 spans 14 amino acids. V lost 0 bases and J lost 8, with 11 bases in between. The CDR3 DNA follows: TGTGCCAGCAGCTTGGGGTTTGACAGGGGGGAGCTGTTTTTT. Protein product: CASSLGFDRGELFF.

V gene TRBV28 combines with J gene TRBJ2-2, with 8 bases identical to TRBD2. The ends lost 3 bases at V and 4 bases at J; junction bases unmatched: 4. The CDR3 runs 15 residues. The germline V gene encodes CDR1 MDHEN and CDR2 SYDVKM. The CDR3 loop reads CASSFGGAGTGELFF. The CDR3 DNA sequence: TGTGCCAGCAGTTTCGGGGGGGCAGGCACCGGGGAGCTGTTTTTT.

This clone was detected only a few times. The chain carries TRBV5-1 and TRBJ1-5; no clear D gene. The CDR3 spans 14 residues. The V and J ends lost 1 base and 4 bases respectively, with 9 bases between them. The germline gives CDR1 SGHRS, CDR2 YFSETQ. In DNA, the CDR3 is TGCGCCAGCAGCTTGAATCCGGTAAATCAGCCCCAGCATTTT. Residues: CASSLNPVNQPQHF.

This clone occurred once. V is TRBV2 and J is TRBJ2-5; 8 positions agree with TRBD2. J lost 4 bases, V lost 5 bases, and 6 bases had no gene match. CDR3 size: 14 residues. CDR1 and CDR2 from the germline V gene are SNHLY and FYNNEI. The CDR3 nucleotides read TGTGCCAGCAGTACCGCGGGGGGTTTAGAGACCCAGTACTTC. Protein sequence: CASSTAGGLETQYF.

This clone was seen a few times. V usage is TRBV19 and J usage is TRBJ2-3, with 10 bases aligning to TRBD1. After removal of 4 bases from V and 1 base from J, the junction contained 20 bases not matched to a gene. Germline V lookup: CDR1 LNHDA, CDR2 SQIVND (reference sequence). The CDR3 is 21 amino acids. CDR3 sequence (DNA): TGTGCCAGTAGTACCTGGGACAGGGGTTGGGTACGGGAGGGAGGCACAGATACGCAGTATTTT. Translation: CASSTWDRGWVREGGTDTQYF.

This chain uses TRBV11-2 with TRBJ1-3; D not certain. The ends were cut back, 5 bases at V and 4 bases at J, with 12 bases in the middle. This CDR3 is 14 amino acids long. CDR1 and CDR2 (germline): SGHAT, FQNNGV. The CDR3 sequence: CASSPQGGGNTIYF. In nucleotides, the CDR3 is TGTGCCAGCAGCCCTCAAGGAGGCGGAAACACCATATATTTT.

This rearrangement joins TRBV9 to TRBJ2-2; 8 positions agree with TRBD1. The CDR3 sequence is 14 residues long. CDR1 SGDLS and CDR2 YYNGEE come from the germline V gene. J lost 5 bases, V lost 4 bases, and 4 bases had no gene match. The CDR3 loop reads CASSSRDRTGELFF. The CDR3, as DNA: TGTGCCAGCAGCTCCCGGGACAGGACCGGGGAGCTGTTTTTT.

The V gene is TRBV5-4, the J gene TRBJ1-2, with unresolved D. The CDR3 sequence is 14 residues long. Germline V gene sequence: CDR1 SGHNT, CDR2 YYREEE (reference sequence). V was shortened by 0 bases and J by 4 bases, with 10 bases between the two germline ends. The CDR3 reads CASSLEAAVYGYTF. In DNA, the CDR3 is TGTGCCAGCAGCTTGGAGGCAGCGGTCTATGGCTACACCTTC.

The J gene is TRBJ2-2, the V gene TRBV18; the D is unclear. Trimming left V 4 bases short and J 6 bases short, with 9 bases between. This CDR3 has 13 amino acids. Germline lookup yields CDR1 KGHSH and CDR2 LQKENI. This CDR3 is CASSLSNSGELFF. In DNA form, the CDR3 reads TGTGCCAGCTCACTATCTAACTCCGGGGAGCTGTTTTTT.

The chain combines TRBV18 with TRBJ1-1, with 8 bases identical to TRBD1. From germline, CDR1 is KGHSH and CDR2 LQKENI. V was clipped by 3 bases and J by 6 bases; unmatched bases: 6. This CDR3 spans 14 amino acids. The CDR3 here is CASSPRQGMAEAFF. The CDR3 bases are TGTGCCAGCTCACCCCGACAGGGGATGGCTGAAGCTTTCTTT.

The chain couples TRBV24-1 to TRBJ2-1; 7 nucleotides line up with TRBD1. The germline V gene encodes CDR1 KGHDR and CDR2 SFDVKD. J was trimmed by 4 bases and V by 2 bases; bases with no gene match: 7. The CDR3 totals 16 residues. CDR3 DNA sequence: TGTGCCACCAGTGATTCGACAGGGCCGAGTTACAATGAGCAGTTCTTC. It specifies CATSDSTGPSYNEQFF.